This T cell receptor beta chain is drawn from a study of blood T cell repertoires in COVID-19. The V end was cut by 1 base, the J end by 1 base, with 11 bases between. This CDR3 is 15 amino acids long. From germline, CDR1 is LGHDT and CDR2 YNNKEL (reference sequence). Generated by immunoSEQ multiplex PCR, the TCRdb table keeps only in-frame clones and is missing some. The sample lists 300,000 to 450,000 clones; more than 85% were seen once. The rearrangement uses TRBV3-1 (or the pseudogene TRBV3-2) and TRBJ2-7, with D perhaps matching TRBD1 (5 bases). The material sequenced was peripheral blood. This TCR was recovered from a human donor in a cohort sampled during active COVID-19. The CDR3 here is CASSQGNTGSYEQYF. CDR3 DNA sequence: TGTGCCAGCAGCCAAGGGAATACAGGTTCCTACGAGCAGTACTTC.